Following are 6 T cell receptor beta chains from one sample sequenced in a study of T cells expressing NK-cell markers. Each CDR3 protein gets one entry in TCRdb, which reprocessed the 5' RACE reads and gives no DNA. Its table lists around 140,000 distinct CDR3 sequences. The sequencing input was blood T cells: a sorted CD56 or NKG2C T cell subset, CD4+ or CD8+ T cells, or bulk PBMC T cells (not recorded which). The receptors stem from a man younger than 35 in good health.

V is TRBV28 and J is TRBJ1-4. Germline lookup yields CDR1 MDHEN and CDR2 SYDVKM. CDR3 length: 15 residues. The CDR3 is CASSLIWATNEKLFF.

The rearrangement joins TRBV7-9 to TRBJ1-4. This CDR3 is built from 15 residues. Germline V CDR1 and CDR2: SEHNR, FQNEAQ (reference sequence). This CDR3 is CASSLGPGPNEKLFF.

This chain uses TRBV9 with TRBJ2-1. Germline CDR1 reads SGDLS; CDR2 reads YYNGEE. The CDR3 covers 14 residues. The CDR3 protein is CASSVGGGDNEQFF.

The chain employs TRBV29-1 and TRBJ2-5; without DNA, the TCRdb call of TRBD1 cannot be checked. The CDR3 runs to 16 residues. The germline V gene has CDR1 SQVTM and CDR2 ANQGSEA. The CDR3 region is CSVWVSGTALKETQYF.

The CDR3: CATSREYGAGGYTF. The chain has TRBV15 and TRBJ1-2; TCRdb's D gene call, TRBD1, goes unchecked for lack of DNA. Germline assignment: CDR1 LNHNV and CDR2 YYDKDF (reference sequence). The CDR3 is 14 amino acids.

The chain has TRBV10-1 and TRBJ2-3; no DNA is available, so the TRBD2 call from TCRdb remains unchecked. CDR3 size: 18 residues. Germline CDR1 reads WNHNN; CDR2 reads SYGVQD (reference sequence). This CDR3 is CASSGPGLAGGPKDTQYF.